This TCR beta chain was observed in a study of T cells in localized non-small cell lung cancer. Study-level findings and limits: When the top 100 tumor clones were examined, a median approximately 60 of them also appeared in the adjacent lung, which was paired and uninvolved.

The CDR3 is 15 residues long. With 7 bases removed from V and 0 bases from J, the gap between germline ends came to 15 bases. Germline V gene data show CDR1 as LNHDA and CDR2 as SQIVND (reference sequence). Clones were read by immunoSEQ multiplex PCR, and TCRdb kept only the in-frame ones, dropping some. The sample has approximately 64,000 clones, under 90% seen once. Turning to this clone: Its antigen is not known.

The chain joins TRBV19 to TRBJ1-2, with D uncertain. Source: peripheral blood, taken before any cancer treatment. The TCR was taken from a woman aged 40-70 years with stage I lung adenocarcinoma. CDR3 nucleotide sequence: TGTGCCAGTATCCCCTCTGGCAGAACTAACTATGGCTACACCTTC. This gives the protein CASIPSGRTNYGYTF. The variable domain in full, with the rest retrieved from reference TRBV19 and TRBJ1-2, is DGGITQSPKYLFRKEGQNVTLSCEQNLNHDAMYWYRQDPGQGLRLIYYSQIVNDFQKGDIAEGYSVSREKKESFPLTVTSAQKNPTAFYLCASIPSGRTNYGYTFGSGTRLTVV.